One TCR beta chain is described in this entry. CDR3 length: 12 amino acids. V lost 9 bases to trimming and J lost 9 bases, with 16 bases between them. Germline V gene sequence: CDR1 SGDLS, CDR2 YYNGEE. Authors' analysis steps: It was from reference gene primer amplification that nucleated cell counts were estimated. Profiled with immunoSEQ multiplex PCR; TCRdb holds only in-frame clones, not every one. V and J calls and clone size are as listed in that table; D and trimming were resolved from the DNA. This table has roughly 100,000 clones, 84% appearing once. This sample stems from a study of blood T cell repertoires in COVID-19. Overall study: The study drew acute and convalescent COVID-19 samples from the United States, Italy and Spain. Sources were T cells, B-cell-depleted T cells, or PBMCs; the material itself was cDNA or gDNA.

This receptor was taken from a man aged 60 to 69 with acute or convalescent COVID-19. The chain recombines TRBV9 with TRBJ1-5; D remains ambiguous. Sequenced input: peripheral blood. The CDR3 is CATHPPSRPQHF. The CDR3 region has the DNA TGTGCCACCCACCCCCCATCTAGGCCCCAGCATTTT.